These 21 T cell receptor beta chains were all obtained from the same sample, sequenced in a study of T-cell memory formation after mild COVID-19. Each CDR3 protein is one row after TCRdb ran MiXCR on the 5' RACE reads. The sample consists of some 290,000 distinct CDR3 sequences, 15% to 20% of them appearing once. Sequenced input: PBMCs or a T cell subset sorted from them (not recorded which). These receptors came from a young man who had mild COVID-19 (a few samples of this study predate the infection). Cell type and time point are not known.

This chain uses TRBV18 with TRBJ2-5, with D tentatively TRBD1 (5 bases). With 3 bases removed from V and 2 bases from J, the gap between germline ends came to 7 bases. Germline CDR1 is KGHSH and CDR2 is LQKENI. CDR3 size: 13 residues. CDR3: CASSPRTQETQYF. CDR3 nucleotides: TGTGCCAGCTCACCTCGGACACAAGAGACCCAGTACTTC.

The table lists this clonotype with a few counts. The chain uses TRBV25-1 and TRBJ1-2, with D unresolved. The CDR3 totals 11 residues. Trimming cost V 2 bases and J 5 bases, with 3 bases left between them. The germline V gene encodes CDR1 MGHDK and CDR2 SYGVNS. CDR3 DNA: TGTGCCAGCAGTGAAGTGTATGGCTACACCTTC. Its translation is CASSEVYGYTF.

This clonotype was counted a few times. The chain joins TRBV7-9 to TRBJ2-7; D perhaps matches TRBD1 (6 bases). The CDR3 is 15 amino acids. V lost 2 bases, J lost 0 bases, and 11 bases lay in between. Germline V CDR1 and CDR2: SEHNR, FQNEAQ (reference sequence). CDR3 DNA: TGTGCCAGCAGCTTATCCCAGGACAGCTCCTACGAGCAGTACTTC. Residues: CASSLSQDSSYEQYF.

The chain employs TRBV12-3 or TRBV12-4 and TRBJ1-3, with 10 nucleotides matching TRBD1. The V segment lost 5 bases and the J segment 3 bases; nucleotides outside the gene matches: 1. The CDR3 is made up of 14 amino acids. CDR3 in amino acids: CASSGDRGGNTIYF. In nucleotides, the CDR3 is TGTGCCAGCAGTGGGGACAGGGGTGGAAACACCATATATTTT.

This clonotype has just a few counts. This sequence joins TRBV11-2 and TRBJ1-1, with 12 positions matching TRBD1. This CDR3 is 19 amino acids long. The V gene's germline CDR1 is SGHAT and CDR2 FQNNGV. Trimming at V came to 5 bases and at J to 0 bases, leaving 13 bases not matched to a gene. The CDR3 bases are TGTGCCAGCAGCGTTCGAGGGGGACAGGGGGCCCCGGTGAACACTGAAGCTTTCTTT. As protein: CASSVRGGQGAPVNTEAFF.

This clonotype appeared a few times. The J gene is TRBJ2-4, the V gene TRBV6-5, with D perhaps TRBD1 (5 bases). Germline assignment: CDR1 MNHEY and CDR2 SVGAGI. V was pared by 6 bases and J by 7 bases, with 13 bases between. CDR3 length equals 13 residues. The DNA of the CDR3 is TGTGCCAGCAGCCCGACTCAGGGTAACATTCAGTACTTC. Its protein product is CASSPTQGNIQYF.

This clonotype appeared a few times. J is TRBJ2-1 and V is TRBV5-1; a possible D gene is TRBD2 (5 bases). With 3 bases removed from V and 9 bases from J, the gap between germline ends came to 22 bases. Germline V CDR1 and CDR2: SGHRS, YFSETQ. The CDR3 contains 16 residues. The CDR3 is CASSYSTGFLGIEQFF. CDR3 nucleotide sequence: TGCGCCAGCAGCTATTCGACGGGATTTTTGGGTATTGAGCAGTTCTTC.

This clonotype was seen more than once but under ten times. The chain links TRBV4-3 to TRBJ2-5; D is unresolved. Germline CDR1 LGHNA, CDR2 YSLEER. This CDR3 comprises 15 residues. The V end lost 0 bases, the J end lost 1 base, and 9 bases lay between the germline ends. The CDR3 sequence is CASSQEVGFQETQYF. CDR3 in DNA: TGCGCCAGCAGCCAAGAGGTCGGCTTCCAAGAGACCCAGTACTTC.

The chain uses TRBV28 and TRBJ2-4; 11 nucleotides match TRBD1. The V gene's germline CDR1 is MDHEN and CDR2 SYDVKM. The CDR3 extends over 15 amino acids. V shed 5 bases and J 8 bases; nucleotides not matched to a gene: 8. The CDR3 DNA reads as TGTGCCAGCAGTAGAGGGACAGGGGGAAGTTACATTCAGTACTTC. As protein: CASSRGTGGSYIQYF.

The chain links TRBV23-1 to TRBJ2-1; 12 bases fit TRBD1. TRBV23-1 is labeled an ORF, and its function is uncertain. The junction had 4 bases not matched to a gene; V was cut back by 4 bases and J by 9 bases. The CDR3 is 14 residues long. CDR3 loop: CASSRGDRGREQFF. Written as DNA, the CDR3 is TGCGCCAGCAGTCGGGGGGACAGGGGGCGTGAGCAGTTCTTC.

This chain links TRBV20-1 with TRBJ1-3, with D tentatively TRBD1 (5 bases). There are 14 residues in the CDR3. Trimming removed 6 bases from V and 0 bases from J, with 12 bases in between. Germline V gives CDR1 DFQATT, CDR2 SNEGSKA (reference sequence). The chain's CDR3 is CSATTASSGNTIYF. The CDR3 nucleotides are TGCAGTGCAACGACAGCCTCCTCTGGAAACACCATATATTTT.

V and J are TRBV12-3 or TRBV12-4 and TRBJ2-7, with D unclear. V was pared by 2 bases and J by 7 bases, with 12 bases between. This CDR3 is 13 amino acids long. The CDR3 region is CASSLRNHWEQYF. For the CDR3, the DNA is TGTGCCAGCAGTTTACGAAATCACTGGGAGCAGTACTTC.

This clonotype was seen only a few times. The chain recombines TRBV5-1 with TRBJ1-6, with D unresolved. From germline, CDR1 is SGHRS and CDR2 YFSETQ. The CDR3 covers 15 residues. The V end was cut by 0 bases, the J end by 9 bases, with 13 bases between. The chain's CDR3 is CASSLAWQTLSPLHF. The CDR3 bases are TGCGCCAGCAGCTTGGCGTGGCAGACTCTTTCACCCCTCCACTTT.

This clonotype was seen only a few times. The V gene is TRBV6-2 or TRBV6-3, the J gene TRBJ1-1; D may be TRBD1 (6 bases). Germline CDR1 and CDR2: MNHEY and SVGEGT. The length of the CDR3 is 12 residues. Trimming cost V 6 bases and J 10 bases, with 15 bases left between them. The CDR3 protein is CASSQTGGGAFF. CDR3 coding DNA: TGTGCCAGCAGCCAGACAGGTGGGGGAGCTTTCTTT.

This clonotype was recorded many times. The chain joins TRBV3-1 to TRBJ1-1; D unresolved. This CDR3 contains 13 residues. The ends were cut back, 4 bases at V and 1 base at J, with 7 bases in the middle. Germline V lookup: CDR1 LGHDT, CDR2 YNNKEL (reference sequence). The CDR3 nucleotides read TGTGCCAGCAGCCCACCTACGAACACTGAAGCTTTCTTT. Amino acid sequence: CASSPPTNTEAFF.

The gene calls are TRBV4-1 and TRBJ1-1, with D tentatively TRBD1 (6 bases). V lost 7 bases to trimming and J lost 0 bases, with 12 bases between them. The CDR3 loop spans 14 amino acids. Germline CDR1 and CDR2: MGHRA and YSYEKL. DNA for the CDR3: TGCGCCAGCAAAGTCGGGGGCATGAACACTGAAGCTTTCTTT. Its protein is CASKVGGMNTEAFF.

This clonotype was seen a few times. J is TRBJ1-1 and V is TRBV5-1; TRBD1 is a possible D gene (5 bases). CDR3 length: 14 amino acids. The germline CDR1 and CDR2 sequences are SGHRS and YFSETQ. V dropped 0 bases and J dropped 6 bases, with 12 bases sitting between them. This CDR3 is CASSLGGDAAEAFF. CDR3 nucleotides: TGCGCCAGCAGCTTGGGAGGGGATGCGGCTGAAGCTTTCTTT.

The chain employs TRBV4-3 and TRBJ1-2, with 9 bases matching TRBD1. The V gene end was trimmed by 0 bases and the J gene end by 4 bases; junction bases not matched to a gene: 9. This CDR3 region has 17 residues. Germline V gives CDR1 LGHNA, CDR2 YSLEER. This chain's CDR3 is CASSQDLRTGVGYGYTF. The CDR3 nucleotides read TGCGCCAGCAGCCAAGATCTCAGGACAGGGGTTGGCTATGGCTACACCTTC.

The chain combines TRBV6-5 with TRBJ1-4; TRBD1 might be the D (5 bases). CDR3 length equals 16 residues. The V gene lost 0 bases and the J gene lost 5 bases, with 13 bases spanning the gap. The germline V gene has CDR1 MNHEY and CDR2 SVGAGI. The chain's CDR3 is CASSYSHRGENEKLFF. The DNA of the CDR3 is TGTGCCAGCAGTTACTCTCATCGGGGGGAAAATGAAAAACTGTTTTTT.

The chain couples TRBV4-1 to TRBJ1-5; D unresolved. Germline V gene data show CDR1 as MGHRA and CDR2 as YSYEKL. There are 16 residues in the CDR3. Trimming shortened V by 0 bases and J by 7 bases, and 16 bases separated the two germline ends. The CDR3 region is CASSQDLGQYGQPQHF. The CDR3 DNA reads as TGCGCCAGCAGCCAAGATCTCGGTCAGTATGGACAGCCCCAGCATTTT.

This clonotype was counted between two and nine times. The V call is TRBV5-1, the J call TRBJ1-1; no firm D call. Trimming shortened V by 0 bases and J by 8 bases, and 11 bases separated the two germline ends. The CDR3 is 13 amino acids. CDR1 is SGHRS and CDR2 is YFSETQ in the germline V gene. The CDR3 bases are TGCGCCAGCAGCTTGGGGAGGGAGGCGGAAGCTTTCTTT. This encodes CASSLGREAEAFF.